These T cell receptor beta chains were read from a single sample in a study of cytomegalovirus exposure and HLA in healthy donors. The protocol was immunoSEQ multiplex PCR, while the TCRdb copy is restricted to in-frame clones and leaves out a portion. The table shows around 65,000 clones, with around 77% occurring only once. The sample was PBMCs. These receptors all stem from a woman between 25 and 40 years old in good health and CMV-seronegative. Both conserved end residues are part of each CDR3. D genes are given only for firm matches. Clone sizes are given selectively: once, few, many, or a class where the clone is expanded.

clone_size: -
j_call: TRBJ2-7
d_call: TRBD2
v_call: TRBV6-5
cdr3_nt: TGTGCCAGCAGGCCTCTAGCGGGAGATGCCTACGAGCAGTACTTC
cdr3_aa: CASRPLAGDAYEQYF

clone_size: -
j_call: TRBJ2-5
d_call: TRBD2
v_call: TRBV30
cdr3_nt: TGTGCCTGGGACTATAGCGGGAGTACCCAAGAGACCCAGTACTTC
cdr3_aa: CAWDYSGSTQETQYF

clone_size: -
j_call: TRBJ2-7
d_call: TRBD2
v_call: TRBV29-1
cdr3_nt: TGCAGCGTTGAACTAGCGGGAGTAGAGCAGTACTTC
cdr3_aa: CSVELAGVEQYF

clone_size: -
j_call: TRBJ1-2
d_call: -
v_call: TRBV29-1
cdr3_nt: TGCAGCGTTCTCCCTTTACCCAACACAGGGTTTGGCGGCTACACCTTC
cdr3_aa: CSVLPLPNTGFGGYTF

clone_size: few
j_call: TRBJ1-5
d_call: TRBD1
v_call: TRBV25-1
cdr3_nt: TGTGCCAGCAGTGAGTGGACAGGGAATCAGCCCCAGCATTTT
cdr3_aa: CASSEWTGNQPQHF

clone_size: -
j_call: TRBJ2-1
d_call: TRBD2
v_call: TRBV5-6
cdr3_nt: TGTGCCAGCAGCTTGGGGCTAGCGGCAAGCGAGCAGTTCTTC
cdr3_aa: CASSLGLAASEQFF

clone_size: -
j_call: TRBJ1-2
d_call: -
v_call: TRBV30
cdr3_nt: TGTGCCTGGACGCCAGGCGTGAGAAGTACTAACTATGGCTACACCTTC
cdr3_aa: CAWTPGVRSTNYGYTF

clone_size: -
j_call: TRBJ2-7
d_call: TRBD1
v_call: TRBV28
cdr3_nt: TGTGCCAGCAGTTCCGCCGGGACAGGGTTCTACGAGCAGTACTTC
cdr3_aa: CASSSAGTGFYEQYF

clone_size: few
j_call: TRBJ1-1
d_call: -
v_call: TRBV13
cdr3_nt: TGTGCCAGCAACCCACAGGGGAACACTGAAGCTTTCTTT
cdr3_aa: CASNPQGNTEAFF

clone_size: once
j_call: TRBJ2-7
d_call: -
v_call: TRBV6-5
cdr3_nt: TGTGCCAGCAGTTACGCTTATGGGCAGAGCCTCTACGAGCAGTACTTC
cdr3_aa: CASSYAYGQSLYEQYF

clone_size: -
j_call: TRBJ2-2
d_call: TRBD1
v_call: TRBV27
cdr3_nt: TGTGCCAGCAGTTCTAAGGGGGCGGGTACCGGGGAGCTGTTTTTT
cdr3_aa: CASSSKGAGTGELFF

clone_size: -
j_call: TRBJ1-5
d_call: -
v_call: TRBV6-5
cdr3_nt: TGTGCCAGCAGTTACGGGGCCTCTGGGCCCCAGCATTTT
cdr3_aa: CASSYGASGPQHF

clone_size: -
j_call: TRBJ1-1
d_call: TRBD1
v_call: TRBV6-5
cdr3_nt: TGTGCCAGCCGAGGGGGCCTCAACACTGAAGCTTTCTTT
cdr3_aa: CASRGGLNTEAFF

clone_size: once
j_call: TRBJ2-1
d_call: TRBD2
v_call: TRBV30
cdr3_nt: TGTGCCTGGACCTTGGGACTAGCGGGCTACAATGAGCAGTTCTTC
cdr3_aa: CAWTLGLAGYNEQFF

clone_size: -
j_call: TRBJ1-1
d_call: -
v_call: TRBV9
cdr3_nt: TGTGCCAGCAAAGGGGAGGCGAGCCCTGAAGCTTTCTTT
cdr3_aa: CASKGEASPEAFF

clone_size: -
j_call: TRBJ1-6
d_call: -
v_call: TRBV4-1
cdr3_nt: TGCGCCAGCAGCGGGGCCGGAGAATTTGGGAATTCACCCCTCCACTTT
cdr3_aa: CASSGAGEFGNSPLHF

clone_size: -
j_call: TRBJ2-3
d_call: -
v_call: TRBV5-4
cdr3_nt: TGTGCCAGCAGCTCCGCCGGGTCCTCACCTACCGGTACGCAGTATTTT
cdr3_aa: CASSSAGSSPTGTQYF

clone_size: few
j_call: TRBJ2-1
d_call: TRBD2
v_call: TRBV14
cdr3_nt: TGTGCCAGCAGCCATGAACTAGCGGGGGGCTACAATGAGCAGTTCTTC
cdr3_aa: CASSHELAGGYNEQFF

clone_size: -
j_call: TRBJ1-6
d_call: TRBD1
v_call: TRBV5-4
cdr3_nt: TGTGCCAGCAGCTCACAGGGGGTCAATAATTCACCCCTCCACTTT
cdr3_aa: CASSSQGVNNSPLHF

clone_size: -
j_call: TRBJ1-1
d_call: -
v_call: TRBV6-5
cdr3_nt: TGTGCCAGCAGTTACCTTCGGAACACTGAAGCTTTCTTT
cdr3_aa: CASSYLRNTEAFF

clone_size: -
j_call: TRBJ2-1
d_call: TRBD1
v_call: TRBV29-1
cdr3_nt: TGCAGCGTACAGACAGGGGGGAACAATGAGCAGTTCTTC
cdr3_aa: CSVQTGGNNEQFF

clone_size: few
j_call: TRBJ2-2
d_call: TRBD1
v_call: TRBV5-1
cdr3_nt: TGCGCCAGCAAAGGGACAGTGAACACCGGGGAGCTGTTTTTT
cdr3_aa: CASKGTVNTGELFF

clone_size: -
j_call: TRBJ1-4
d_call: TRBD1
v_call: TRBV30
cdr3_nt: TGTGCCTGGACAACAGGGGCAACTAATGAAAAACTGTTTTTT
cdr3_aa: CAWTTGATNEKLFF

clone_size: few
j_call: TRBJ1-1
d_call: TRBD1
v_call: TRBV5-8
cdr3_nt: TGTGCCAGCAGCTTGGGGGACAGTCCTGAAGCTTTCTTT
cdr3_aa: CASSLGDSPEAFF

clone_size: -
j_call: TRBJ1-2
d_call: -
v_call: TRBV30
cdr3_nt: TGTGCCTGGAGTGTAACGGAGACGAGTGGCTACACCTTC
cdr3_aa: CAWSVTETSGYTF

clone_size: few
j_call: TRBJ1-5
d_call: TRBD1
v_call: TRBV12-5
cdr3_nt: TGTGCTAGTGCCGGACAGGGGGAGCCCCAGCATTTT
cdr3_aa: CASAGQGEPQHF

clone_size: -
j_call: TRBJ2-7
d_call: TRBD2
v_call: TRBV7-2
cdr3_nt: TGTGCCAGCAGACCAACTAGCGGGAGGGCCTCCGAGCAGTACTTC
cdr3_aa: CASRPTSGRASEQYF

clone_size: -
j_call: TRBJ2-7
d_call: TRBD2
v_call: TRBV4-3
cdr3_nt: TGCGCCAGCAGCCAAGATGATAGCGGGCGCTACGAGCAGTACTTC
cdr3_aa: CASSQDDSGRYEQYF

clone_size: -
j_call: TRBJ2-1
d_call: -
v_call: TRBV6-5
cdr3_nt: TGTGCCAGCACCTCCGCGGGGTACAATGAGCAGTTCTTC
cdr3_aa: CASTSAGYNEQFF

clone_size: -
j_call: TRBJ1-1
d_call: -
v_call: TRBV11-2
cdr3_nt: TGTGCCAGCAGCATTCTACAGGGATTCGTCACTGAAGCTTTCTTT
cdr3_aa: CASSILQGFVTEAFF

clone_size: once
j_call: TRBJ1-1
d_call: TRBD1
v_call: TRBV10-1
cdr3_nt: TGCGCCAGCAGCCCCGGACAGGGAAGGGCTTTCTTT
cdr3_aa: CASSPGQGRAFF

clone_size: -
j_call: TRBJ2-1
d_call: -
v_call: TRBV2
cdr3_nt: TGTGCCAGCAGTTTACCGCTCGGGTCATACAATGAGCAGTTCTTC
cdr3_aa: CASSLPLGSYNEQFF

clone_size: -
j_call: TRBJ2-7
d_call: TRBD2
v_call: TRBV30
cdr3_nt: TGTGCCTCGACCCTTAGCGGGGATCAGGCGGTCCGGTCCTACGAGCAGTACTTC
cdr3_aa: CASTLSGDQAVRSYEQYF

clone_size: -
j_call: TRBJ2-7
d_call: TRBD2
v_call: TRBV6-5
cdr3_nt: TGTGCCAGCAGTAGACTAGCCGGGAGCTCCTACGAGCAGTACTTC
cdr3_aa: CASSRLAGSSYEQYF

clone_size: once
j_call: TRBJ2-3
d_call: TRBD2
v_call: TRBV2
cdr3_nt: TGTGCCAGCAGATTCCTAGCGGGGCAGACAGATACGCAGTATTTT
cdr3_aa: CASRFLAGQTDTQYF

clone_size: -
j_call: TRBJ2-5
d_call: -
v_call: TRBV30
cdr3_nt: TGTGCCTGGAGCAGGAGAGGAGGAGAGACCCAGTACTTC
cdr3_aa: CAWSRRGGETQYF

clone_size: -
j_call: TRBJ2-3
d_call: TRBD2
v_call: TRBV9
cdr3_nt: TGTGCCAGCAGCGCCGGACTAGCGGGAGCGGCAGATACGCAGTATTTT
cdr3_aa: CASSAGLAGAADTQYF

clone_size: -
j_call: TRBJ2-7
d_call: TRBD1
v_call: TRBV7-9
cdr3_nt: TGTGCCAGCAGCTTCCAGGGACAGATATACGAGCAGTACTTC
cdr3_aa: CASSFQGQIYEQYF

clone_size: -
j_call: TRBJ1-4
d_call: -
v_call: TRBV2
cdr3_nt: TGTGCCAGCAGCTACAGGGTTGGACTGTTTTTT
cdr3_aa: CASSYRVGLFF

clone_size: -
j_call: TRBJ2-5
d_call: -
v_call: TRBV5-4
cdr3_nt: TGTGCCAGCAGCTCGGGAGCGACCGAAGAGACCCAGTACTTC
cdr3_aa: CASSSGATEETQYF

clone_size: few
j_call: TRBJ1-1
d_call: -
v_call: TRBV27
cdr3_nt: TGTGCCAGCAGTTTATCTTCCAGGAACAAAGCTTTCTTT
cdr3_aa: CASSLSSRNKAFF

clone_size: -
j_call: TRBJ2-5
d_call: TRBD1
v_call: TRBV10-2
cdr3_nt: TGCGCCAGCAGTGAGTCCGGGACAGGGGGAGGAGAGACCCAGTACTTC
cdr3_aa: CASSESGTGGGETQYF

clone_size: -
j_call: TRBJ1-1
d_call: TRBD1
v_call: TRBV15
cdr3_nt: TGTGCCACCAGCGGACGGGACAGGGGGTACACTGAAGCTTTCTTT
cdr3_aa: CATSGRDRGYTEAFF